The 17 T cell receptor beta chains reported below all come from one sample, sequenced in a study of shared clonotypes between healthy human individuals (TCRdb year 2020). Preparation of the library involved the immunoSEQ multiplex PCR assay. Held by TCRdb, this immuneACCESS table contains in-frame sequences only and omits some clones. Under half of the omission traces to an unresolved V gene where checked; the cause of the rest is unknown. A total of more than 400,000 clones appear in this sample, 90% to 96% of them only once. 0.06% of the sample comes from the top ten. The sequencing input was naive CD4+ T cells sorted from blood. The cell subset or site label of this sample denotes: CD45RA+ positively selected. The receptors originated from a woman in her 30s in good health.

This sequence joins TRBV5-1 and TRBJ1-4; 7 positions match TRBD1. Germline V gives CDR1 SGHRS, CDR2 YFSETQ. V dropped 4 bases and J dropped 5; count of bases not matched to a gene: 8. CDR3 length equals 15 residues. The CDR3 here is CASSVTGQANEKLFF. The CDR3 coding sequence is TGCGCCAGCAGCGTGACAGGGCAGGCGAATGAAAAACTGTTTTTT. Based on the CDR3 plus reference TRBV5-1 and TRBJ1-4, the full variable domain is KAGVTQTPRYLIKTRGQQVTLSCSPISGHRSVSWYQQTPGQGLQFLFEYFSETQRNKGNFPGRFSGRQFSNSRSEMNVSTLELGDSALYLCASSVTGQANEKLFFGSGTQLSVL.

This rearrangement joins TRBV28 to TRBJ2-3; D gene ambiguous. Per germline, CDR1 MDHEN and CDR2 SYDVKM. The length of the CDR3 is 14 residues. V dropped 3 bases and J dropped 0 bases, with 7 bases sitting between them. CDR3 region: CASSFRMSTDTQYF. CDR3 nucleotides: TGTGCCAGCAGTTTCAGGATGAGCACAGATACGCAGTATTTT.

J is TRBJ2-2 and V is TRBV6-5; TRBD2 is a possible D gene (6 bases). V was clipped by 0 bases and J by 6 bases, with 14 bases between them. Germline V gene lookup returns CDR1 MNHEY and CDR2 SVGAGI. The CDR3 length is 16 residues. The CDR3 protein is CASSYSTGDFSGELFF. CDR3 DNA: TGTGCCAGCAGTTACTCAACGGGAGACTTCTCCGGGGAGCTGTTTTTT.

Turning to this clone: One junction end does not reproduce the germline sequence, and a read error may be involved. This sequence joins TRBV6-1 and TRBJ2-1, with 8 bases identical to TRBD2. The CDR3 loop spans 17 amino acids. Per germline, CDR1 MNHNS and CDR2 SASEGT. CDR3 DNA sequence: TGTGCCAGCAGCGAAGGACCAACGGGAGGGAACTACAATGAGCAGTTCTTC. As protein: CASSEGPTGGNYNEQFF.

V gene TRBV5-8 combines with J gene TRBJ2-1; 9 nucleotides align to TRBD2. The CDR3 is 15 residues long. Losses at the gene ends were 4 bases for V and 2 bases for J; bases not matched to a gene: 4. Germline V gene data show CDR1 as SGHTS and CDR2 as YDEGEE. CDR3 bases: TGTGCCAGCAGCACCCGACTAGCGGCCTACAATGAGCAGTTCTTC. It encodes CASSTRLAAYNEQFF. The full variable domain, its missing parts supplied by reference TRBV5-8 and TRBJ2-1, is EAGVTQSPTHLIKTRGQQATLRCSPISGHTSVYWYQQALGLGLQFLLWYDEGEERNRGNFPPRFSGRQFPNYSSELNVNALELEDSALYLCASSTRLAAYNEQFFGPGTRLTVL.

CDR3 nucleotide sequence: TGTGCCTGGAGTGTAAGTCGTTTGGGGTCTGGCTACACCTTC. Its protein product is CAWSVSRLGSGYTF. V gene TRBV30 combines with J gene TRBJ1-2; D unclear. Germline values: CDR1 GTSNPN, CDR2 SVGIG (reference sequence). The CDR3 is 14 residues long. Trimming took off 0 bases at V and 7 bases at J, with 15 bases between the two ends.

The chain combines TRBV19 with TRBJ2-7; TRBD1 matches at 7 bases. Germline V gene data show CDR1 as LNHDA and CDR2 as SQIVND (reference sequence). This CDR3 spans 14 amino acids. The trim removed 1 base at V and 2 bases at J, leaving 2 bases unmatched. DNA of the CDR3: TGTGCCAGTAGTATAGGACAGGGAACCTACGAGCAGTACTTC. It codes for CASSIGQGTYEQYF.

The V and J genes are TRBV7-2 and TRBJ2-7; maybe TRBD2 (6 bases). Germline-derived CDR1 and CDR2 are SGHTA and FQGNSA. CDR3 size: 15 residues. V gave up 5 bases and J gave up 6 bases, with 20 bases separating them. Here the CDR3 reads CASSPGRTTFSEQYF. Written as DNA, the CDR3 is TGTGCCAGCAGCCCTGGGCGGACTACCTTTTCCGAGCAGTACTTC.

This rearrangement joins TRBV18 to TRBJ2-1, with a weak D call TRBD1 (5 bases). This CDR3 region has 16 residues. Trimming shortened V by 3 bases and J by 0 bases, and 12 bases separated the two germline ends. CDR1 and CDR2 (germline): KGHSH, LQKENI. The CDR3: CASSPGRLSSYNEQFF. Here the CDR3 DNA reads TGTGCCAGCTCACCGGGGCGCCTGAGCTCCTACAATGAGCAGTTCTTC.

The V gene is TRBV27, the J gene TRBJ2-7; TRBD2 might be the D (6 bases). Looked up from germline, CDR1 is MNHEY and CDR2 is SMNVEV (reference sequence). Trimming pared 1 base from V and 0 bases from J, leaving 16 bases between. This CDR3 region has 17 residues. CDR3 sequence reads: CASSLLGGGPSSYEQYF. The CDR3 DNA sequence: TGTGCCAGCAGTTTATTGGGGGGAGGACCCTCCTCCTACGAGCAGTACTTC.

The chain couples TRBV5-1 to TRBJ1-1; perhaps TRBD1 as D (5 bases). Germline lookup yields CDR1 SGHRS and CDR2 YFSETQ. There are 16 residues in the CDR3. The V gene lost 3 bases and the J gene lost 1 base, with 16 bases spanning the gap. CDR3 sequence (DNA): TGCGCCAGCAGCTGGGAAAGGGGAGTGGGGAACACTGAAGCTTTCTTT. It yields the protein CASSWERGVGNTEAFF.

The chain is built from TRBV11-3 and TRBJ2-2; either TRBD1 or TRBD2 may supply D (6 bases each). The CDR3 is 14 residues long. The germline V gene encodes CDR1 SGHNT and CDR2 YENEEA. V was cut by 5 bases and J by 4 bases, with 11 bases left in between. DNA for the CDR3: TGTGCCAGCAGCCGACTAGGGGGCACCGGGGAGCTGTTTTTT. Protein product: CASSRLGGTGELFF.

J is TRBJ1-1 and V is TRBV5-1; 8 nucleotides align to TRBD1. Germline V CDR1 and CDR2: SGHRS, YFSETQ. This CDR3 comprises 15 residues. With V trimmed by 4 bases and J by 7 bases, 12 bases remained unmatched. The CDR3 reads CASSGDRRIGSEAFF. The CDR3 nucleotides read TGCGCCAGCAGCGGGGACAGGAGGATAGGTAGTGAAGCTTTCTTT.

This chain connects TRBV27 to TRBJ2-7; D perhaps matches TRBD1 (5 bases). CDR3 length: 15 amino acids. Trimming cost V 6 bases and J 4 bases, with 19 bases left between them. Germline assignment: CDR1 MNHEY and CDR2 SMNVEV (reference sequence). The DNA for the CDR3 is TGTGCCAGCAGCCCAAACTGGGGCGCTCTGTACGAGCAGTACTTC. Encoded protein: CASSPNWGALYEQYF.

V is TRBV5-4 and J is TRBJ2-3; D might be TRBD2 (5 bases). The CDR3 sequence is 14 residues long. V dropped 1 base and J dropped 2 bases, with 8 bases sitting between them. Germline loops: CDR1 SGHNT, CDR2 YYREEE (reference sequence). The CDR3 protein is CASSLSGFTDTQYF. The CDR3 region has the DNA TGTGCCAGCAGCTTGTCGGGGTTCACAGATACGCAGTATTTT.

The chain combines TRBV30 with TRBJ2-1; D not certain. Germline CDR1 reads GTSNPN; CDR2 reads SVGIG (reference sequence). V was trimmed by 5 bases and J by 3 bases, leaving 8 bases between them. CDR3 length: 12 residues. The CDR3 nucleotides are TGTGCCTGGGCCGACATCTACAATGAGCAGTTCTTC. Amino acid sequence: CAWADIYNEQFF.

The rearrangement uses TRBV7-9 and TRBJ2-5; 10 bases agree with TRBD2. There are 17 residues in the CDR3. The V segment lost 6 bases and the J segment 1 base; nucleotides outside the gene matches: 11. The germline CDR1 and CDR2 sequences are SEHNR and FQNEAQ (reference sequence). The CDR3 protein is CASSSHFTSGVQETQYF. For the CDR3, the DNA is TGTGCCAGCAGTTCACACTTCACTAGCGGGGTCCAAGAGACCCAGTACTTC.